This T cell receptor beta chain was identified in a study of shared clonotypes between healthy human individuals. In the study overall: With ages of 18 to 49, the donors were a couple of women and a few men. Study-wide points: It was the non-shared clonotypes that had lower generation probabilities than clonotypes shared by all four donors. Rarefaction curves obtained for sorted subsets showed sequencing incomplete despite large depth.

Profiled with immunoSEQ multiplex PCR; TCRdb holds only in-frame clones, not every one. The table shows millions of clones, with approximately 94% occurring only once. About this clone itself: Its antigen is not known.

Naive CD8 cells lacked CD45RO, underwent positive selection for CCR7 and left out terminally differentiated effector memory CD45RA+ cells. J was trimmed by 7 bases and V by 0 bases; bases with no gene match: 5. The CDR3 contains 14 residues. Germline CDR1 reads SGDLS; CDR2 reads YYNGEE. The source material was naive CD8+ T cells from PBMCs. The chain combines TRBV9 with TRBJ1-2; 8 nucleotides align to TRBD1. The clonotype was recovered from a man aged 18 to 35 in good health. Some clones in this sample may be carry-over from other donors' samples. The CDR3 spells CASSVGETGVGYTF. Written as DNA, the CDR3 is TGTGCCAGCAGCGTAGGTGAGACAGGGGTTGGCTACACCTTC.